Described below is a single T cell receptor beta chain sequence and its context. Isolated RNA was reverse transcribed into cDNA used as the sequencing template. Here immunoSEQ multiplex PCR was the method, and the copy in TCRdb shows in-frame clones only, minus some. The profile shows roughly 100,000 clones, about 60% of them singletons. The CDR3 runs 15 residues. V was clipped by 6 bases and J by 5 bases, with 19 bases between them. Germline-derived CDR1 and CDR2 are MNHEY and SMNVEV (reference sequence). This entry is derived from a study of CD8+ T cells in alopecia areata. The sample consisted of CD4+ T cells sorted from blood. V and J are TRBV27 and TRBJ1-1; D is perhaps TRBD1 (5 bases). This receptor was obtained from a human donor in good health. DNA of the CDR3: TGTGCCAGCAGACTTGGGGGGGTAATTAGTACTGAAGCTTTCTTT. It is translated as CASRLGGVISTEAFF.